This entry lists 25 T cell receptor beta chains sequenced from one sample in a study of vaccination and CD4 T cells after COVID-19. Antigen specificity for these receptors is unknown. Cultured CD4+ T cell DNA underwent sequencing with the Oncomine TCR Beta short-read assay. TCRdb independently ran MiXCR on the PCR reads; one entry per CDR3 protein. The sample contains some 22,000 distinct CDR3 sequences, 35% of which appear only once. The sample's time point: late sampling 161 to 241 days after vaccination in three convalescent patients. The sample's treatment: roughly ten-day PBMC culture with coronavirus spike peptide pools or control peptides (ViraFEST assay). The sample in question was CD4+ T cells from blood, cultured in vitro, obtained about 7 months after SARS-CoV-2 vaccination. These receptors originate from a human donor who had recovered from COVID-19.

This clonotype was observed a few times. The rearrangement uses TRBV20-1 and TRBJ2-2, with TRBD2 matching over 8 bases. Germline lookup yields CDR1 DFQATT and CDR2 SNEGSKA (reference sequence). The CDR3 contains 13 residues. The V gene end was trimmed by 2 bases and the J gene end by 4 bases; junction bases not matched to a gene: 0. CDR3 bases: TGCAGTGCTAGACTAGCGGGCACCGGGGAGCTGTTTTTT. This sequence encodes CSARLAGTGELFF.

By proportion, this clonotype is medium-sized. The chain couples TRBV27 to TRBJ2-7; D uncertain. Germline V gene lookup returns CDR1 MNHEY and CDR2 SMNVEV (reference sequence). With 6 bases removed from V and 1 base from J, the gap between germline ends came to 13 bases. The CDR3 is 14 residues long. The CDR3 is CASRLWVGSYEQYF. DNA for the CDR3: TGTGCCAGCAGGTTGTGGGTCGGGTCCTACGAGCAGTACTTC.

In this sample, this clonotype turned up a few times. This chain uses TRBV7-8 with TRBJ2-7, with D possibly being TRBD2 (5 bases). V was pared by 2 bases and J by 6 bases, with 8 bases between. The germline V gene has CDR1 SGHVS and CDR2 FQNEAQ. The CDR3 is made up of 12 amino acids. The CDR3 DNA reads as TGTGCCAGCAGCTTAAGTGAGGGCGAGCAGTACTTC. It is translated as CASSLSEGEQYF.

V is TRBV7-2 and J is TRBJ2-7, with unresolved D. The CDR3 contains 12 residues. The germline V gene encodes CDR1 SGHTA and CDR2 FQGNSA. Trimming shortened V by 1 base and J by 4 bases, and 5 bases separated the two germline ends. CDR3 bases: TGTGCCAGCAGCTTAGTCCGGTACGAGCAGTACTTC. Its translation: CASSLVRYEQYF.

This clonotype was picked up a small number of times. The chain employs TRBV20-1 and TRBJ2-1; 10 nucleotides agree with TRBD1. This CDR3 region has 15 residues. Per germline, CDR1 DFQATT and CDR2 SNEGSKA (reference sequence). V dropped 7 bases and J dropped 7; count of bases not matched to a gene: 13. CDR3 nucleotides: TGCAGTGTCCGAACGGGACAGGGGTTTATGAATGAGCAGTTCTTC. It specifies CSVRTGQGFMNEQFF.

V and J are TRBV27 and TRBJ2-3, with 8 positions matching TRBD2. Trimming at V came to 6 bases and at J to 0 bases, leaving 8 bases not matched to a gene. The CDR3 runs to 16 residues. Germline lookup yields CDR1 MNHEY and CDR2 SMNVEV (reference sequence). The DNA for the CDR3 is TGTGCCAGCAGCGCCCTAGCGGGCTCTAGCACAGATACGCAGTATTTT. It encodes CASSALAGSSTDTQYF.

The genes are TRBV7-9 and TRBJ2-7; D is unclear. CDR1 and CDR2 from the germline V gene are SEHNR and FQNEAQ (reference sequence). CDR3 size: 11 residues. Trimming removed 2 bases from V and 4 bases from J, with 3 bases in between. The DNA for the CDR3 is TGTGCCAGCAGCTTAAAGTACGAGCAGTACTTC. This encodes CASSLKYEQYF.

The table lists this clonotype with a few counts. This chain uses TRBV7-6 with TRBJ2-1, with 11 bases lining up with TRBD2. With 0 bases clipped from V and 10 bases from J, the junction kept 5 bases outside the gene matches. The V gene's germline CDR1 is SGHVS and CDR2 FNYEAQ. The CDR3 loop spans 15 amino acids. The CDR3 bases are TGTGCCAGCAGCTTAGCGGTGACTAGCGGGACAGAGCAGTTCTTC. The encoded protein is CASSLAVTSGTEQFF. Drawing the rest from reference TRBV7-6 and TRBJ2-1, the complete variable domain is GAGVSQSPRYKVTKRGQDVALRCDPISGHVSLYWYRQALGQGPEFLTYFNYEAQQDKSGLPNDRFSAERPEGSISTLTIQRTEQRDSAMYRCASSLAVTSGTEQFFGPGTRLTVL.

The chain is built from TRBV10-1 and TRBJ2-3; TRBD2 is a possible D gene (5 bases). Per the germline V gene, CDR1 is WNHNN and CDR2 is SYGVQD (reference sequence). The CDR3 is 14 amino acids. The V end was cut by 4 bases, the J end by 3 bases, with 11 bases between. The CDR3 DNA is TGCGCCAGCAGTGTTGGCGGGCGGACAGATACGCAGTATTTT. Its translation is CASSVGGRTDTQYF.

The CDR3, as DNA: TGTGCCAGCAGTGAAGCGCTTATAGGGGGCGCGAACACCGGGGAGCTGTTTTTT. Amino acid sequence: CASSEALIGGANTGELFF. This chain links TRBV6-1 with TRBJ2-2, with 7 bases matching TRBD1. This CDR3 has 18 residues. The junction had 7 bases not matched to a gene; V was cut back by 0 bases and J by 0 bases. The germline V gene encodes CDR1 MNHNS and CDR2 SASEGT.

This chain connects TRBV11-3 to TRBJ2-7, with D unclear. Germline CDR1 and CDR2: SGHNT and YENEEA. This CDR3 region has 12 residues. V was cut by 5 bases and J by 3 bases, with 8 bases left in between. Here the CDR3 DNA reads TGTGCCAGCAGCACGAACAGCTACGAGCAGTACTTC. Its protein product is CASSTNSYEQYF.

The chain combines TRBV10-3 with TRBJ2-7; possibly TRBD1 or TRBD2 for D (5 bases each). Looked up from germline, CDR1 is ENHRY and CDR2 is SYGVKD. V was shortened by 1 base and J by 4 bases, with 11 bases between the two germline ends. This CDR3 region has 14 residues. In DNA form, the CDR3 reads TGTGCCATCAGTGAGTTTAGGGGCGGGTACGAGCAGTACTTC. Translation: CAISEFRGGYEQYF.

This clonotype occurred a few times. The rearrangement uses TRBV6-2 or TRBV6-3 and TRBJ1-5; D not resolved. Germline CDR1 is MNHEY and CDR2 is SVGEGT. This CDR3 is built from 13 residues. Trimming cost V 5 bases and J 2 bases, with 7 bases left between them. In DNA form, the CDR3 reads TGTGCCAGCAGTCCATTTGGCAATCAGCCCCAGCATTTT. This gives the protein CASSPFGNQPQHF.

The rearrangement joins TRBV7-3 to TRBJ2-3, with a tentative D call TRBD1 (5 bases). Germline loops: CDR1 SGHTA, CDR2 FQGTGA. The CDR3 totals 13 residues. Trimming cost V 5 bases and J 1 base, with 7 bases left between them. CDR3 in DNA: TGTGCCAGCAGCGTGACAGGCACAGATACGCAGTATTTT. Its protein product is CASSVTGTDTQYF.

V is TRBV20-1 and J is TRBJ2-3; 16 bases fit TRBD2. There are 18 residues in the CDR3. Germline loops: CDR1 DFQATT, CDR2 SNEGSKA (reference sequence). The trim removed 4 bases at V and 4 bases at J, leaving 11 bases unmatched. As DNA, the CDR3 is TGCAGTGCTAAACCGGGACTAGCGGGAGGGGGTGAGGCAGATACGCAGTATTTT. Protein product: CSAKPGLAGGGEADTQYF.

This chain uses TRBV6-1 with TRBJ2-7; D remains ambiguous. The V end lost 6 bases, the J end lost 6 bases, and 21 bases lay between the germline ends. The CDR3 runs 15 residues. Germline CDR1 reads MNHNS; CDR2 reads SASEGT. The CDR3 DNA sequence: TGTGCCAGCAGATCACACCGGATTCCCACTATCGAGCAGTACTTC. Translating it yields CASRSHRIPTIEQYF.

This clonotype has more than one count but fewer than ten. The rearrangement uses TRBV28 and TRBJ2-3; D not certain. Between the trimmed V and J ends, which lost 7 bases and 2 bases, there was a span of 10 bases. Germline V gene sequence: CDR1 MDHEN, CDR2 SYDVKM. The CDR3 consists of 13 residues. CDR3 sequence: CASIRAATDTQYF. DNA of the CDR3: TGTGCCAGCATCCGGGCAGCCACAGATACGCAGTATTTT.

This clonotype has more than one count but fewer than ten. The rearrangement uses TRBV24-1 and TRBJ2-7; D is uncertain. Trimming left V 3 bases short and J 6 bases short, with 11 bases between. Looked up from germline, CDR1 is KGHDR and CDR2 is SFDVKD. The CDR3 length is 13 residues. The CDR3 is CATSDRVGFEQYF. CDR3 bases: TGTGCCACCAGTGATAGGGTCGGTTTCGAGCAGTACTTC.

Relative to its sample, this clonotype is medium-sized. The J gene is TRBJ2-5, the V gene TRBV6-4; possible D gene TRBD2, 5 bases. Trimming shortened V by 0 bases and J by 3 bases, and 11 bases separated the two germline ends. Per the germline V gene, CDR1 is MRHNA and CDR2 is SNTAGT. The CDR3 consists of 15 residues. For the CDR3, the DNA is TGTGCCAGCAGTGACTCGTTGGTGGGAGAAGAGACCCAGTACTTC. Translating gives CASSDSLVGEETQYF.

This clonotype was picked up a small number of times. The chain recombines TRBV20-1 with TRBJ1-2; tentatively, D is TRBD1 (5 bases). From germline, CDR1 is DFQATT and CDR2 SNEGSKA (reference sequence). V was trimmed by 6 bases and J by 0 bases, leaving 17 bases between them. The CDR3 totals 15 residues. The CDR3 reads CSATNGAFSNYGYTF. The CDR3 nucleotides are TGCAGTGCAACAAACGGGGCATTCTCTAACTATGGCTACACCTTC.

This clonotype was observed a handful of times. V is TRBV7-9 and J is TRBJ2-3; D might be TRBD2 (5 bases). CDR1 SEHNR and CDR2 FQNEAQ come from the germline V gene (reference sequence). The CDR3 is 13 amino acids. Trimming took 2 bases from V and 6 from J, leaving 9 bases between them. The CDR3 coding sequence is TGTGCCAGCAGCTTATCCGGGATTGATACGCAGTATTTT. Translating it yields CASSLSGIDTQYF.

The genes are TRBV6-1 and TRBJ2-1; 8 nucleotides align to TRBD2. J was trimmed by 3 bases and V by 5 bases; bases with no gene match: 6. Germline CDR1 and CDR2: MNHNS and SASEGT. This CDR3 region has 15 residues. The CDR3 sequence is CASSRPGLVYNEQFF. In DNA form, the CDR3 reads TGTGCCAGCAGTCGCCCGGGACTAGTCTACAATGAGCAGTTCTTC.

This clonotype has a handful of counts. The V gene is TRBV10-3, the J gene TRBJ2-5; 14 nucleotides line up with TRBD2. Trimming cost V 3 bases and J 4 bases; bases outside gene matches: 13. The CDR3 has 19 amino acids. Germline assignment: CDR1 ENHRY and CDR2 SYGVKD. CDR3 in amino acids: CAISDQSGTSGSGGETQYF. The CDR3 bases are TGTGCCATCAGTGACCAGAGTGGGACTAGCGGGAGTGGAGGAGAGACCCAGTACTTC.

This clonotype has more than one count but fewer than ten. CDR3 sequence (DNA): TGTGCCAGCAGCCTAATCGCGGGACAGGGCGGGAGCGAGCAGTACTTC. Its protein product is CASSLIAGQGGSEQYF. V gene TRBV6-1 combines with J gene TRBJ2-7, with 9 bases identical to TRBD1. V trimming: 6 bases; J trimming: 6 bases; junction bases outside the gene matches: 15. Looked up from germline, CDR1 is MNHNS and CDR2 is SASEGT. This CDR3 comprises 16 residues.

V and J are TRBV6-4 and TRBJ2-5; 9 bases are a match to TRBD2. Germline lookup yields CDR1 MRHNA and CDR2 SNTAGT. The CDR3 has 15 residues. V was pared by 4 bases and J by 4 bases, with 7 bases of the junction left unmatched. Here the CDR3 reads CASSVLAGAGETQYF. CDR3 sequence (DNA): TGTGCCAGCAGTGTGTTAGCGGGAGCTGGAGAGACCCAGTACTTC.